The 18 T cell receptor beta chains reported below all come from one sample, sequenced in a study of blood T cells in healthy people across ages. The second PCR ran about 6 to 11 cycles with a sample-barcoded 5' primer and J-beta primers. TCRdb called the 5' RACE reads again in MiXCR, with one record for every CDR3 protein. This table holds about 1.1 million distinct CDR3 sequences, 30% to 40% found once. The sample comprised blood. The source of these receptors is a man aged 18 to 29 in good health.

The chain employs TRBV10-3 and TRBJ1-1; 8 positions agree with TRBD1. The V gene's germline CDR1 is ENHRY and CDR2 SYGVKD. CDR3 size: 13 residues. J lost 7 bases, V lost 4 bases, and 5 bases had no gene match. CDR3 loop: CAISGTGQGEAFF. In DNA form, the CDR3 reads TGTGCCATCAGTGGGACCGGACAGGGTGAAGCTTTCTTT.

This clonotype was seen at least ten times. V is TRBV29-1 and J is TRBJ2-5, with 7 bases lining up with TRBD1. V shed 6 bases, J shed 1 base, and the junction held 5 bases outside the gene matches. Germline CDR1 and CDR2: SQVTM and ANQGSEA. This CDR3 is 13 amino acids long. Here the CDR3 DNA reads TGCAGCGTAGTCGGGACAGTCCAAGAGACCCAGTACTTC. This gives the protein CSVVGTVQETQYF.

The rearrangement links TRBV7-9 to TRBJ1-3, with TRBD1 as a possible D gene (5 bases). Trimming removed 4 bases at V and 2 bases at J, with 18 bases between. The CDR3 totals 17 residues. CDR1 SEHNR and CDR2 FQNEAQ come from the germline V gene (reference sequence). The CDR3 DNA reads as TGTGCCAGCAGCTCCTGGGGCAACCAACCTGCTGGAAACACCATATATTTT. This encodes CASSSWGNQPAGNTIYF.

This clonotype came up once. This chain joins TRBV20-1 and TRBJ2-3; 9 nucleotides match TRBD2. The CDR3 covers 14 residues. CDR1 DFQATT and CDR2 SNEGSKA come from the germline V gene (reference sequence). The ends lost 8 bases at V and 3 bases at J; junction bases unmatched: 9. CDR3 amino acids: CSSKDSGGTDTQYF. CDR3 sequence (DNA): TGCAGTTCTAAAGATAGCGGGGGAACAGATACGCAGTATTTT.

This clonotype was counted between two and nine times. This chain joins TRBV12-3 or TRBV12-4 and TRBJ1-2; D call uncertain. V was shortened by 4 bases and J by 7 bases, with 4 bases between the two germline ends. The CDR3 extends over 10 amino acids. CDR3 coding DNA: TGTGCCAGCAGTTATGTTGGCTACACCTTC. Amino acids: CASSYVGYTF.

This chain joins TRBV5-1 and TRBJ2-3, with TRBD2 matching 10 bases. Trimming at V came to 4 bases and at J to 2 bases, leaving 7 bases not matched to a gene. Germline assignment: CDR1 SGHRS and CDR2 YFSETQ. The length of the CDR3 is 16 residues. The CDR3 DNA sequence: TGCGCCAGCAGCCGCGGACTAGCGGACCCCACAGATACGCAGTATTTT. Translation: CASSRGLADPTDTQYF. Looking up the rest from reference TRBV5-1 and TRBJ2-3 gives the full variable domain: KAGVTQTPRYLIKTRGQQVTLSCSPISGHRSVSWYQQTPGQGLQFLFEYFSETQRNKGNFPGRFSGRQFSNSRSEMNVSTLELGDSALYLCASSRGLADPTDTQYFGPGTRLTVL.

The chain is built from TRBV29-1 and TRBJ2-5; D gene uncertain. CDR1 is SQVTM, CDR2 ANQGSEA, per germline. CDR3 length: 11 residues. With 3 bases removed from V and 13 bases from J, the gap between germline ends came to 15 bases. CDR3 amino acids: CSVEGSCKSYF. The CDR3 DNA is TGCAGCGTTGAGGGGTCCTGCAAGTCGTACTTC.

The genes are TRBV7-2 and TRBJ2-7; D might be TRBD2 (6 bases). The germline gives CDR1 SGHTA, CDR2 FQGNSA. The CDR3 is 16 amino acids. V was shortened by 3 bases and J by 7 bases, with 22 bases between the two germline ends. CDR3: CASSFSGTPTYNEQYF. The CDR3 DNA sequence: TGTGCCAGCAGCTTTTCAGGGACTCCCACCTACAATGAGCAGTACTTC. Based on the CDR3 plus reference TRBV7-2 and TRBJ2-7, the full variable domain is GAGVSQSPSNKVTEKGKDVELRCDPISGHTALYWYRQSLGQGLEFLIYFQGNSAPDKSGLPSDRFSAERTGGSVSTLTIQRTQQEDSAVYLCASSFSGTPTYNEQYFGPGTRLTVT.

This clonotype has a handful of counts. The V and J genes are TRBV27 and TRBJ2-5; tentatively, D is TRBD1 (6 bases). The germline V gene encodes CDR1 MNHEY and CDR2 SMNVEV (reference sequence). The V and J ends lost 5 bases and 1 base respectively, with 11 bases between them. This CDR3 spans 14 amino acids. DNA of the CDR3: TGTGCCAGCAGTCCGGTGGACAGCCAAGAGACCCAGTACTTC. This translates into CASSPVDSQETQYF.

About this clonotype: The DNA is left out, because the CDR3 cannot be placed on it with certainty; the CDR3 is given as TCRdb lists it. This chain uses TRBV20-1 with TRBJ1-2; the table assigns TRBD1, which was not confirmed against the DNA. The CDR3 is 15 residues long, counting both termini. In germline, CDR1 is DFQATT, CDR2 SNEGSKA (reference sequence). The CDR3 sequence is CSADPPTGDTYGCTF.

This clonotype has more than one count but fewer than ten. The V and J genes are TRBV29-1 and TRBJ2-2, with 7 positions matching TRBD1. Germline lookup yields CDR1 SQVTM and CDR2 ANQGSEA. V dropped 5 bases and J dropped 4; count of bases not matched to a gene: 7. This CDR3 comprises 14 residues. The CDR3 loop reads CSVPQGWGTGELFF. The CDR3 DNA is TGCAGCGTTCCACAGGGGTGGGGCACCGGGGAGCTGTTTTTT.

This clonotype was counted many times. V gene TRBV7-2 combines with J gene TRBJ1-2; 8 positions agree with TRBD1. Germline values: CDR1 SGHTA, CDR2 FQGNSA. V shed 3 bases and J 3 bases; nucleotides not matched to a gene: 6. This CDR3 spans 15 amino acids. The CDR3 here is CASSFGQGLDYGYTF. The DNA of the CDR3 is TGTGCCAGCAGCTTTGGACAGGGCCTAGACTATGGCTACACCTTC.

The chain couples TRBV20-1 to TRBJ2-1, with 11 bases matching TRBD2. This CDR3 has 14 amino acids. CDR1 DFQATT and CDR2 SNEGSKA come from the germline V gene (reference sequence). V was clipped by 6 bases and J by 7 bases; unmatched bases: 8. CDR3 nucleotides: TGCAGTGCGATCCTAGCGGGAGGCCAGAATGAGCAGTTCTTC. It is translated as CSAILAGGQNEQFF.

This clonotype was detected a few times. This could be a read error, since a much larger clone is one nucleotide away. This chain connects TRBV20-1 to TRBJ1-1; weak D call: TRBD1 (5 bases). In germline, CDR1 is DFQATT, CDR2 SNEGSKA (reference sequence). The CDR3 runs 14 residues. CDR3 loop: CSARLTGENTESFF. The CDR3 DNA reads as TGCAGTGCTAGGCTCACGGGGGAGAACACTGAATCTTTCTTT.

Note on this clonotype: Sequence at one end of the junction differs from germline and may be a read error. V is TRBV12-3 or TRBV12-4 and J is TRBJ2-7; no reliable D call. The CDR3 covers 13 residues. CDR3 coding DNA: TGTGTCAGCAGCGTGCCCAGCGCCTACGAGCAGTACTTC. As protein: CVSSVPSAYEQYF.

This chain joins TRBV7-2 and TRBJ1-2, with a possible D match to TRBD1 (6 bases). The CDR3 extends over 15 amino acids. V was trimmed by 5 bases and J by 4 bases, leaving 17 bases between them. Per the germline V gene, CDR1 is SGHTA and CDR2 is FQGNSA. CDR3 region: CASSTEGGPGYGYTF. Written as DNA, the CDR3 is TGTGCCAGCAGCACTGAGGGGGGACCAGGCTATGGCTACACCTTC.

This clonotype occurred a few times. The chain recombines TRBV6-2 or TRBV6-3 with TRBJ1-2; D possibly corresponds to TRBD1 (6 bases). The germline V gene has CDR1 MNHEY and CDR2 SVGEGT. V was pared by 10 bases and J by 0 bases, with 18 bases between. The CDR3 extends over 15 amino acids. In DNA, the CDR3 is TGTGCCACCTCCAGGGGACTACGCACTAACTATGGCTACACCTTC. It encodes CATSRGLRTNYGYTF.

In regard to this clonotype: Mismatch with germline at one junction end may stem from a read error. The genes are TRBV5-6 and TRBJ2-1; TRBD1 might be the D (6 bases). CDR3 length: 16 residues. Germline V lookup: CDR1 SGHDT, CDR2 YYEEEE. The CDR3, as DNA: TGTGCCAGCAACTTGAACAGGGTTCATCTCCTCAAGGAGCAGTTCTTC. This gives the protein CASNLNRVHLLKEQFF.